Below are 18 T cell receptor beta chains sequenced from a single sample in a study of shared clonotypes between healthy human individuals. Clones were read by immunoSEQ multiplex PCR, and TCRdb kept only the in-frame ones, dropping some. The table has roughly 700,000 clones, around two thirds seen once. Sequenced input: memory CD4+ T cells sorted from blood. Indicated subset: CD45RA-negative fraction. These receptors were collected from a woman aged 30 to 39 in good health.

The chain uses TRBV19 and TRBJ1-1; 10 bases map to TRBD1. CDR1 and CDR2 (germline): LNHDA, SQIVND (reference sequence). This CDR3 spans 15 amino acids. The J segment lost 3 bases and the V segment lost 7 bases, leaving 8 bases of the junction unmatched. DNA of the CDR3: TGTGCCAGTACTTCCGGGACAGGGGTGGACACTGAAGCTTTCTTT. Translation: CASTSGTGVDTEAFF.

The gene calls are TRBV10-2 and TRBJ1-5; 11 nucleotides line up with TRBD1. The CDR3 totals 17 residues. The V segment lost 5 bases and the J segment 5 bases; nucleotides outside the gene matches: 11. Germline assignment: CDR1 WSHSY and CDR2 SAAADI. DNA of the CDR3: TGCGCCAGCAGTATGGGACAGGGGGGGGTTACAGATCAGCCCCAGCATTTT. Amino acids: CASSMGQGGVTDQPQHF.

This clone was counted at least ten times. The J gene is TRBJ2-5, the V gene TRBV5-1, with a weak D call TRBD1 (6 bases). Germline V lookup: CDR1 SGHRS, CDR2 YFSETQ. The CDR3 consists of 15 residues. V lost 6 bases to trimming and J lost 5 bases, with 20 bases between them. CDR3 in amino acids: CASTQQGPGLETQYF. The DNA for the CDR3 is TGCGCCAGCACACAACAGGGTCCCGGTTTGGAGACCCAGTACTTC.

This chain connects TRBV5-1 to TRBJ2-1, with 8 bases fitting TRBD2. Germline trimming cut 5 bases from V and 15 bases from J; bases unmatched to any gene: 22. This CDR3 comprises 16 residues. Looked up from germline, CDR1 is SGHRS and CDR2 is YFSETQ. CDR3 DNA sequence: TGCGCCAGCAGGACTAGCGCTAGATCCTTGGGACTCGATCTGTTCTTC. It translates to CASRTSARSLGLDLFF. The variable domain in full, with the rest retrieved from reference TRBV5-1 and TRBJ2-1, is KAGVTQTPRYLIKTRGQQVTLSCSPISGHRSVSWYQQTPGQGLQFLFEYFSETQRNKGNFPGRFSGRQFSNSRSEMNVSTLELGDSALYLCASRTSARSLGLDLFFGPGTRLTVL.

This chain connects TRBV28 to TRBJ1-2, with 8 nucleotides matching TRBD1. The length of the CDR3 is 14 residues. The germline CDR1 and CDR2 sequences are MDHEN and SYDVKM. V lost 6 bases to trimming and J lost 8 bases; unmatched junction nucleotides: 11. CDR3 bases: TGTGCCAGCAGCCAGGGTGGGTGGGACAGGGGCTACACCTTC. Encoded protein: CASSQGGWDRGYTF.

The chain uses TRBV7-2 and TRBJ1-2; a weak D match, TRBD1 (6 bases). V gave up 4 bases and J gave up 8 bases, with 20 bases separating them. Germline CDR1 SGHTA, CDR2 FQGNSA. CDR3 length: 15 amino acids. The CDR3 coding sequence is TGTGCCAGCAGCTCAGAAAGACAGGCCTTCTTCGGCTACACCTTC. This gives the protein CASSSERQAFFGYTF.

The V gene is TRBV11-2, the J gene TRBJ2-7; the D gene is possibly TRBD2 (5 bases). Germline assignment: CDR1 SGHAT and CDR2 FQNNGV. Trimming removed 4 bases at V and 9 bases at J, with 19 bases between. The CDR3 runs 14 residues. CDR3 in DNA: TGTGCCAGCAGCTCCCTCCCAAGTGCCGGGGTGCAGTACTTC. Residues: CASSSLPSAGVQYF. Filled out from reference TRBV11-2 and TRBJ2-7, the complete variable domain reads EAGVAQSPRYKIIEKRQSVAFWCNPISGHATLYWYQQILGQGPKLLIQFQNNGVVDDSQLPKDRFSAERLKGVDSTLKIQPAKLEDSAVYLCASSSLPSAGVQYFGPGTRLTVT.

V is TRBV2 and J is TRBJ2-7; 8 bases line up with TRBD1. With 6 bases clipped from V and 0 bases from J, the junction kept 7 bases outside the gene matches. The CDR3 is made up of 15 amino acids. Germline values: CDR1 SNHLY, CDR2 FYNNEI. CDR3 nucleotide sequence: TGTGCCAGCAGCGTGGCCGGGACAGGCTCCTACGAGCAGTACTTC. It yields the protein CASSVAGTGSYEQYF.

CDR3 sequence: CASSPESDTQYF. In DNA, the CDR3 is TGTGCCAGCAGCCCAGAATCAGATACGCAGTATTTT. The rearrangement links TRBV7-9 to TRBJ2-3, with no clear D. This CDR3 has 12 residues. From germline, CDR1 is SEHNR and CDR2 FQNEAQ (reference sequence). V was cut by 5 bases and J by 4 bases, with 7 bases left in between.

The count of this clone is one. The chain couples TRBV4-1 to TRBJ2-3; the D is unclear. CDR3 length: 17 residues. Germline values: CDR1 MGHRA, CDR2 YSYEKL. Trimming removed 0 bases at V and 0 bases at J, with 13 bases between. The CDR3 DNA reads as TGCGCCAGCAGCCAAGAGTTTGTAGGAGCCAGCACAGATACGCAGTATTTT. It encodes CASSQEFVGASTDTQYF.

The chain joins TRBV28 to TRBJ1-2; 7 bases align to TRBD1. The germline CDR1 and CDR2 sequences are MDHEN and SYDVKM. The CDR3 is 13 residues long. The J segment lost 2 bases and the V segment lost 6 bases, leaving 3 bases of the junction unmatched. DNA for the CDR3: TGTGCCAGCAGGTTGACAGGGAACTATGGCTACACCTTC. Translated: CASRLTGNYGYTF.

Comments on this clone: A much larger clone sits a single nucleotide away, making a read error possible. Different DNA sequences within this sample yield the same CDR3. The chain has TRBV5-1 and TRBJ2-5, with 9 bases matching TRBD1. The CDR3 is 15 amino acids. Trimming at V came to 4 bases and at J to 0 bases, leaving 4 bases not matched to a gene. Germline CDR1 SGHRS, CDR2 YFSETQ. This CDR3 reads CASSLGDRDQETQYF. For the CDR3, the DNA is TGCGCCAGCAGCCTGGGGGACAGGGACCAAGAGACCCAGTACTTC.

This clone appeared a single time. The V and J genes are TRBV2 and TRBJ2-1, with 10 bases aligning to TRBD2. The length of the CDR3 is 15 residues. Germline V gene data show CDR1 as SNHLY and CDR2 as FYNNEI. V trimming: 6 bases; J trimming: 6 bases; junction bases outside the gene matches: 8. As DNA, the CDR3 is TGTGCCAGCAGGATTGGGCTAGCGGGAGTCAATGAGCAGTTCTTC. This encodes CASRIGLAGVNEQFF.

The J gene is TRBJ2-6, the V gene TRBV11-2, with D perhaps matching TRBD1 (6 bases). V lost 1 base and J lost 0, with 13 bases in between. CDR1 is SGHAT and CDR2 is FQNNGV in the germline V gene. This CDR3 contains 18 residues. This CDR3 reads CASSLGTVTNSGANVLTF. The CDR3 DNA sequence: TGTGCCAGCAGCTTAGGGACAGTAACTAACTCTGGGGCCAACGTCCTGACTTTC.

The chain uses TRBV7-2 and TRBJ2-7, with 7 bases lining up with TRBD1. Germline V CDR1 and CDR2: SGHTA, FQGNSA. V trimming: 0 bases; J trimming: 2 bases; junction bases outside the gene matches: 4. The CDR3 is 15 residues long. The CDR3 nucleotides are TGTGCCAGCAGCTTAGCCGACAGGGCCCCCTACGAGCAGTACTTC. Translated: CASSLADRAPYEQYF.

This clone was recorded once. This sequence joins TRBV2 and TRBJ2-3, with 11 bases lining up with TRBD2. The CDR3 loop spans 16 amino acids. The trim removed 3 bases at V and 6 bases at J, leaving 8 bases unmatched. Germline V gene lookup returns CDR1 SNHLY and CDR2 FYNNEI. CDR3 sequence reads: CASSDWGTSGSDTQYF. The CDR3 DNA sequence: TGTGCCAGCAGTGATTGGGGGACTAGCGGCTCCGATACGCAGTATTTT.

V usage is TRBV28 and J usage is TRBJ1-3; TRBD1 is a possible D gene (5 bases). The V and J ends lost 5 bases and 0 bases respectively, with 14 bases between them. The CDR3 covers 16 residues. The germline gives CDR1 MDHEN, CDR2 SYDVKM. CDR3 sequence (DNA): TGTGCCAGCAGTCGGCCCCAGGGTCTCTCTGGAAACACCATATATTTT. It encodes CASSRPQGLSGNTIYF.

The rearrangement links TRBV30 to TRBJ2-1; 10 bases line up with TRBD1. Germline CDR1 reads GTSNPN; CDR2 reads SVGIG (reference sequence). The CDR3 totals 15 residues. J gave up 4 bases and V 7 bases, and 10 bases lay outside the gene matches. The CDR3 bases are TGTGCCTTAGATAAACGGGACAGGGGTTACAATGAGCAGTTCTTC. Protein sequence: CALDKRDRGYNEQFF. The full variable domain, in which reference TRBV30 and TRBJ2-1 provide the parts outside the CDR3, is SQTIHQWPATLVQPVGSPLSLECTVEGTSNPNLYWYRQAAGRGLQLLFYSVGIGQISSEVPQNLSASRPQDRQFILSSKKLLLSDSGFYLCALDKRDRGYNEQFFGPGTRLTVL.